This T cell receptor beta chain emerged from a study of T cell responses to AZD1222 COVID-19 vaccine. Study context: Second-dose intervals near 4 or 12 weeks were combined.

About this clone itself: Its matching antigen is unknown.

The CDR3 runs to 14 residues. Between the trimmed V and J ends, which lost 4 bases and 8 bases, there was a span of 16 bases. CDR1 is SGHNT and CDR2 is YYREEE in the germline V gene (reference sequence). TCRdb keeps only in-frame clones here, not all; method: immunoSEQ multiplex PCR. The data show around 110,000 clones, with about 90% seen just once and 6.5% to 9% held by the top ten. The study's findings and limits: Just a handful of people given AZD1222 tested seropositive at baseline. Most donors were white British and more were female, and clonal diversity was possibly underestimated. Nearly half of spike-specific TCRs reportedly target unmutated variant regions.

The rearrangement links TRBV5-4 to TRBJ2-1, with D possibly being TRBD1 or TRBD2 (5 bases each). The sequenced sample was peripheral blood, obtained on day 0 of AZD1222 vaccination. The clonotype was recovered from an adult in good health. CDR3 sequence: CASSPRDLEHEQFF. The DNA of the CDR3 is TGTGCCAGCAGCCCCCGGGACCTGGAACATGAGCAGTTCTTC.